This T cell receptor beta chain was identified in a study of blood T cells in healthy people across ages. There are many counts of this clonotype. CDR3 length equals 13 residues. The germline V gene encodes CDR1 SGHTA and CDR2 FQGTGA. V lost 5 bases and J lost 5, with 12 bases in between. Together with a sample-barcoded 5' primer, a J-beta primer mix was included in a second PCR lasting 7 to 11 cycles. Via MiXCR, TCRdb re-called the 5' RACE reads, giving one row per CDR3 protein. Among about 930,000 distinct CDR3 sequences listed, about 28% were seen once. The data were also submitted as part of a second study, on T cells of mothers and their children. Per that paper: Over 8 million TCR beta CDR3 reads were obtained from each mother, and a few million from each child.

This receptor was obtained from a woman between 40 and 50 years old in good health. Sequenced input: blood. The rearrangement links TRBV7-3 to TRBJ2-5, with unresolved D. For the CDR3, the DNA is TGTGCCAGCAGCCCCCGAGTTGGGGAGACCCAGTACTTC. Protein product: CASSPRVGETQYF.